A single sample is the source of the 14 T cell receptor beta chains below, sequenced in a study of blood T cell repertoires in COVID-19. The assay was immunoSEQ multiplex PCR, and TCRdb's table has in-frame clones only and misses some. Seen here are 100,000 to 150,000 clones, more than 65% observed once, and the top ten hold approximately 2.1%. Material for sequencing was peripheral blood. The receptors originated from a woman aged 70-85 years with acute or convalescent COVID-19.

The chain links TRBV9 to TRBJ2-3; 7 bases agree with TRBD1. This CDR3 region has 13 residues. From germline, CDR1 is SGDLS and CDR2 YYNGEE. V lost 7 bases to trimming and J lost 2 bases; unmatched junction nucleotides: 4. The CDR3 sequence: CASGDRPTDTQYF. In DNA form, the CDR3 reads TGTGCCAGCGGGGACAGACCCACAGATACGCAGTATTTT.

This clone has a single count. The chain couples TRBV30 to TRBJ2-7, with 7 positions matching TRBD1. The germline gives CDR1 GTSNPN, CDR2 SVGIG (reference sequence). This CDR3 is built from 11 residues. The V and J ends lost 3 bases and 6 bases, in that order; junction bases with no gene match: 2. CDR3 loop: CAWRTGTEQYF. The CDR3 DNA is TGTGCCTGGAGGACAGGGACCGAGCAGTACTTC.

V gene TRBV19 combines with J gene TRBJ2-7, with D possibly TRBD2 on 6 matching bases. V lost 4 bases and J 0 bases, leaving 13 bases between the germline ends. The CDR3 runs to 15 residues. Germline values: CDR1 LNHDA, CDR2 SQIVND (reference sequence). In DNA, the CDR3 is TGTGCCAGTAGTAGGGGAGGAGCCAGCTCCTACGAGCAGTACTTC. Amino acids: CASSRGGASSYEQYF.

The J gene is TRBJ2-7, the V gene TRBV6-5; TRBD2 is a possible D gene (5 bases). Per the germline V gene, CDR1 is MNHEY and CDR2 is SVGAGI. This CDR3 has 13 amino acids. Trimming shortened V by 10 bases and J by 3 bases, and 16 bases separated the two germline ends. The CDR3 bases are TGTGCCACTCAAGGGAGTTTAAGCTACGAGCAGTACTTC. It is translated as CATQGSLSYEQYF.

The genes are TRBV28 and TRBJ2-7; TRBD2 matches 13 bases. The CDR3 length is 18 residues. The germline V gene has CDR1 MDHEN and CDR2 SYDVKM. The V and J ends lost 5 bases and 0 bases, in that order; junction bases with no gene match: 10. CDR3 loop: CASSETGTSGVSSYEQYF. The CDR3 coding sequence is TGTGCCAGCAGTGAAACCGGGACTAGCGGGGTAAGCTCCTACGAGCAGTACTTC.

The rearrangement uses TRBV7-8 and TRBJ2-2; 7 bases fit TRBD1. Trimming removed 5 bases from V and 6 bases from J; junction bases left unmatched: 15. Germline CDR1 and CDR2: SGHVS and FQNEAQ. The CDR3 covers 17 residues. The CDR3 region is CASSRIVRGRHSGELFF. CDR3 bases: TGTGCCAGCAGCCGGATTGTAAGGGGGCGACATTCCGGGGAGCTGTTTTTT.

CDR3 region: CASSIVDSLTNTGELFF. The CDR3 DNA reads as TGTGCCAGTAGTATAGTCGACAGCCTTACGAACACCGGGGAGCTGTTTTTT. The chain recombines TRBV19 with TRBJ2-2, with TRBD1 as a possible D gene (5 bases). This CDR3 is built from 17 residues. CDR1 is LNHDA, CDR2 SQIVND, per germline (reference sequence). V was pared by 1 base and J by 0 bases, with 12 bases between.

Here the CDR3 DNA reads TGTGCCAGCTCCGGGACAGGGCGTAGGGAGACCCAGTACTTC. This encodes CASSGTGRRETQYF. The chain links TRBV28 to TRBJ2-5; 9 bases are shared with TRBD1. This CDR3 has 14 amino acids. CDR1 MDHEN and CDR2 SYDVKM come from the germline V gene. V was pared by 8 bases and J by 5 bases, with 9 bases of the junction left unmatched.

This chain links TRBV7-3 with TRBJ2-3; unclear D gene. The CDR3 is 14 amino acids. From germline, CDR1 is SGHTA and CDR2 FQGTGA. The ends were cut back, 5 bases at V and 4 bases at J, with 13 bases in the middle. CDR3 sequence: CASSPSLGADTQYF. As DNA, the CDR3 is TGTGCCAGCAGCCCCTCTTTAGGAGCAGATACGCAGTATTTT.

The gene calls are TRBV12-3 or TRBV12-4 and TRBJ2-3, with 7 bases fitting TRBD1. V lost 4 bases, J lost 11 bases, and 9 bases stayed unmatched. The CDR3 is made up of 13 amino acids. The CDR3 nucleotides are TGTGCCAGCAGTTCCCGGACAGGCCGCGGGCAGTATTTT. Protein product: CASSSRTGRGQYF.

The rearrangement uses TRBV4-3 and TRBJ1-6; 8 bases map to TRBD1. The junction had 3 bases not matched to a gene; V was cut back by 0 bases and J by 8 bases. Germline assignment: CDR1 LGHNA and CDR2 YSLEER. The CDR3 length is 15 residues. The CDR3 bases are TGCGCCAGCAGCCAAGAGCCGGACAGGGATTCACCCCTCCACTTT. Encoded protein: CASSQEPDRDSPLHF.

The CDR3 region has the DNA TGTGCCACCAGCAGAGATAGAGGGGGTTCGAACACCGGGGAGCTGTTTTTT. Translating it yields CATSRDRGGSNTGELFF. The gene calls are TRBV15 and TRBJ2-2; D is possibly TRBD1 (6 bases). The V end was cut by 0 bases, the J end by 0 bases, with 11 bases between. The CDR3 runs 17 residues. Germline CDR1 reads LNHNV; CDR2 reads YYDKDF (reference sequence). Supplemented by reference TRBV15 and TRBJ2-2, the full variable domain reads DAMVIQNPRYQVTQFGKPVTLSCSQTLNHNVMYWYQQKSSQAPKLLFHYYDKDFNNEADTPDNFQSRRPNTSFCFLDIRSPGLGDTAMYLCATSRDRGGSNTGELFFGEGSRLTVL.

The table lists this clone with a few counts. The chain couples TRBV30 to TRBJ1-5, with 8 bases matching TRBD1. Germline lookup yields CDR1 GTSNPN and CDR2 SVGIG (reference sequence). The CDR3 consists of 14 residues. V shed 0 bases and J 9 bases; nucleotides not matched to a gene: 7. In DNA form, the CDR3 reads TGTGCCTGGAGTGTTGGGACAGGAGCTAGGCCCCAGCATTTT. It translates to CAWSVGTGARPQHF.

The rearrangement joins TRBV27 to TRBJ2-5; 8 bases match TRBD2. The germline CDR1 and CDR2 sequences are MNHEY and SMNVEV (reference sequence). This CDR3 is built from 17 residues. Trimming cost V 6 bases and J 2 bases; bases outside gene matches: 14. The CDR3 nucleotides are TGTGCCAGCAGGATGGAAGCTAGCGGGCACATGCAAGAGACCCAGTACTTC. This sequence encodes CASRMEASGHMQETQYF.